This is a list of T cell receptor beta chains from one sample in a study of T cells in Graves' hyperthyroidism and ophthalmopathy. A single record per CDR3 protein comes from TCRdb applying MiXCR to the multiplex PCR reads. Among some 350,000 distinct CDR3 sequences listed, 15% to 17% were seen once. The sequenced material came from blood. The receptors come from a woman in her late teens or twenties with Graves' hyperthyroidism that later progressed to Graves' ophthalmopathy. Each CDR3 is given with its conserved first and last residue. The order of the fields is CDR3 length, V gene, clone size, J gene, D gene, CDR3 DNA, CDR3 protein. The D gene is left open where the match is weak. The size field is filled for only some rows; it gives once, few, many or a size class.

len: 14
v_gene: TRBV6-2/TRBV6-3
abundance: many
j_gene: TRBJ2-1
d_gene: TRBD2
CDR3nt: TGTGCCAGCAGACGGGAAGCGGGGCGCCCGGAGCAGTTCTTC
CDR3aa: CASRREAGRPEQFF

len: 17
v_gene: TRBV27
abundance: many
j_gene: TRBJ2-3
d_gene: TRBD2
CDR3nt: TGTGCCAGCGCATCCGGGACTAGCGGGGTGAGGAGAGATACGCAGTATTTT
CDR3aa: CASASGTSGVRRDTQYF

len: 14
v_gene: TRBV18
abundance: few
j_gene: TRBJ1-5
d_gene: NA
CDR3nt: TGTGCCAGCTCACCAGTGGCTAGCAATCAGCCCCAGCATTTT
CDR3aa: CASSPVASNQPQHF

len: 13
v_gene: TRBV30
abundance: many
j_gene: TRBJ1-2
d_gene: NA
CDR3nt: TGTGCCTGGAGTCGACGGGGGGGGCTCGGCTACACCTTC
CDR3aa: CAWSRRGGLGYTF

len: 16
v_gene: TRBV4-3
abundance: NA
j_gene: TRBJ1-5
d_gene: NA
CDR3nt: TGCGCCAGCGGCCAAGACGGACACCAGGCTGAGCAGCCCCAGCATTTT
CDR3aa: CASGQDGHQAEQPQHF

len: 13
v_gene: TRBV7-3
abundance: NA
j_gene: TRBJ2-7
d_gene: NA
CDR3nt: TGTGCCAGCAGCTTAACGGGGGAATACGAGCAGTACTTC
CDR3aa: CASSLTGEYEQYF

len: 14
v_gene: TRBV20-1
abundance: many
j_gene: TRBJ2-7
d_gene: TRBD1
CDR3nt: TGCAGTGCTAGGAATGGACAGGATTATTACGAGCAGTACTTC
CDR3aa: CSARNGQDYYEQYF

len: 18
v_gene: TRBV29-1
abundance: many
j_gene: TRBJ2-1
d_gene: TRBD2
CDR3nt: TGCAGCGTTGAAGGTGGACTAGTTAGGCTCAGCTCCTACAATGAGCAGTTCTTC
CDR3aa: CSVEGGLVRLSSYNEQFF

len: 15
v_gene: TRBV10-3
abundance: many
j_gene: TRBJ2-4
d_gene: NA
CDR3nt: TGTGCCATCAGTGAGGGGGGGTTAGCCAAAAACATTCAGTACTTC
CDR3aa: CAISEGGLAKNIQYF

len: 14
v_gene: TRBV3-1
abundance: few
j_gene: TRBJ2-1
d_gene: NA
CDR3nt: TGTGCCAGCAGCCGCGCCCCAGTTTACACTGAGCAGTTCTTC
CDR3aa: CASSRAPVYTEQFF

len: 13
v_gene: TRBV30
abundance: many
j_gene: TRBJ1-5
d_gene: TRBD1
CDR3nt: TGTGCCTGGAGTGTGACAGGGGATCAGCCCCAGCATTTT
CDR3aa: CAWSVTGDQPQHF

len: 17
v_gene: TRBV15
abundance: many
j_gene: TRBJ2-7
d_gene: TRBD2
CDR3nt: TGTGCCACCAGCAGAGAAGGGCTAGCGGGAGGGACCTACGAGCAGTACTTC
CDR3aa: CATSREGLAGGTYEQYF

len: 12
v_gene: TRBV6-2/TRBV6-3
abundance: many
j_gene: TRBJ1-2
d_gene: TRBD1
CDR3nt: TGTGCCACCGTCCGGACAGGGGATGGCTACACCTTC
CDR3aa: CATVRTGDGYTF

len: 15
v_gene: TRBV10-3
abundance: many
j_gene: TRBJ2-7
d_gene: TRBD1
CDR3nt: TGTGCCATCAGAGGGACAGGGGAGTCCTCCTACGAGCAGTACTTC
CDR3aa: CAIRGTGESSYEQYF

len: 18
v_gene: TRBV15
abundance: many
j_gene: TRBJ2-5
d_gene: NA
CDR3nt: TGTGCCACCAGCAGAGATGGAAATTGGGACGACTCACAAGAGACCCAGTACTTC
CDR3aa: CATSRDGNWDDSQETQYF

len: 14
v_gene: TRBV29-1
abundance: few
j_gene: TRBJ2-1
d_gene: NA
CDR3nt: TGCAGCGCCATTAGCGAGTATCCGGGTAATGAGCAGTTCTTC
CDR3aa: CSAISEYPGNEQFF

len: 16
v_gene: TRBV3-1
abundance: many
j_gene: TRBJ2-7
d_gene: TRBD2
CDR3nt: TGTGCCAGCAGCCAAGCTAGCGGGAGATTGGGCGACGAGCAGTACTTC
CDR3aa: CASSQASGRLGDEQYF

len: 19
v_gene: TRBV20-1
abundance: NA
j_gene: TRBJ2-7
d_gene: TRBD2
CDR3nt: TGCAGTGCTAGAGATTGGGCGGGACTAGCGGGAGGCCCCTCCTACGAGCAGTACTTC
CDR3aa: CSARDWAGLAGGPSYEQYF

len: 18
v_gene: TRBV5-1
abundance: many
j_gene: TRBJ2-3
d_gene: TRBD2
CDR3nt: TGCGCCAGCAGCAGGGACAGGACTAGCGGGAAAGGCACAGATACGCAGTATTTT
CDR3aa: CASSRDRTSGKGTDTQYF

len: 13
v_gene: TRBV6-2/TRBV6-3
abundance: many
j_gene: TRBJ2-7
d_gene: NA
CDR3nt: TGTGCCAGCAGTTACCCCGCCATCTACGAGCAGTACTTC
CDR3aa: CASSYPAIYEQYF

len: 15
v_gene: TRBV6-6
abundance: many
j_gene: TRBJ1-4
d_gene: NA
CDR3nt: TGTGCCAGCAGTTACACCCCGGGGGGCCGAGAAAAACTGTTTTTT
CDR3aa: CASSYTPGGREKLFF

len: 12
v_gene: TRBV2
abundance: many
j_gene: TRBJ2-3
d_gene: NA
CDR3nt: TGTGCCAGCACTAACGGAGCAGATACGCAGTATTTT
CDR3aa: CASTNGADTQYF